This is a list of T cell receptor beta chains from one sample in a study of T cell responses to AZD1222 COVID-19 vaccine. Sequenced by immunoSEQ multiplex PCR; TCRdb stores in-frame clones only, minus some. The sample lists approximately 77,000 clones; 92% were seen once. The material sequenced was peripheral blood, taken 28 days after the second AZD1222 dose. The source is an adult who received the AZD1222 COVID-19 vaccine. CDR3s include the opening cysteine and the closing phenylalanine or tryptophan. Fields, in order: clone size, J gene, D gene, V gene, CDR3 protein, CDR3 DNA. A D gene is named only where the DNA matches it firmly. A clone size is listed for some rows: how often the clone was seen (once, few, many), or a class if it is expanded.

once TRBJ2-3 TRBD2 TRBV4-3 CASSQDRGTSGSTQYF TGCGCCAGCAGCCAAGATAGGGGGACTAGCGGGAGCACGCAGTATTTT
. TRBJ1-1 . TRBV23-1 CASSHGSRAGMNTEAFF TGCGCCAGCAGTCATGGCTCCAGAGCCGGCATGAACACTGAAGCTTTCTTT
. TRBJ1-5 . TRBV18 CASSPREGRINNQPQHF TGTGCCAGCTCTCCACGGGAAGGGAGGATTAACAATCAGCCCCAGCATTTT
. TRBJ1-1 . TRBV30 CAWSVRTGVARNTEAFF TGTGCCTGGAGTGTACGAACTGGGGTAGCCCGGAACACTGAAGCTTTCTTT
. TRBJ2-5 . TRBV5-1 CASSKNQNQETQYF TGCGCCAGCAGCAAGAACCAGAACCAAGAGACCCAGTACTTC
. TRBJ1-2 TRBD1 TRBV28 CASTPAQGGYGYTF TGTGCCAGCACCCCGGCACAGGGGGGCTATGGCTACACCTTC
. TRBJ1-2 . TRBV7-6 CASSSFQEGASGYTF TGTGCCAGCAGCTCCTTCCAAGAGGGTGCTAGTGGCTACACCTTC
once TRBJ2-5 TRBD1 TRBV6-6 CASSYSWTGDKETQYF TGTGCCAGCAGTTACTCGTGGACAGGGGACAAAGAGACCCAGTACTTC
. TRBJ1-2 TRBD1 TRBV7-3 CASSPDRGHGYTF TGTGCCAGCAGCCCGGACAGGGGACATGGCTACACCTTC
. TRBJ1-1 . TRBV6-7 CAGPSGPSIGEAFF TGTGCCGGCCCCTCGGGACCGTCAATCGGAGAAGCTTTCTTT
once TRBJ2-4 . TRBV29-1 CSVVESVAKNIQYF TGCAGCGTTGTGGAGAGTGTGGCCAAAAACATTCAGTACTTC
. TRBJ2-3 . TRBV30 CACQRGVVTDTQYF TGTGCCTGTCAAAGAGGGGTTGTCACAGATACGCAGTATTTT
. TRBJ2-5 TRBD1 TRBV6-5 CASDLDRGQTQYF TGTGCCAGCGATTTGGACAGGGGGCAGACCCAGTACTTC
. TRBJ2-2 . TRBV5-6 CASSLLSSLNTGELFF TGTGCCAGCAGCTTGCTTAGCAGTTTGAACACCGGGGAGCTGTTTTTT
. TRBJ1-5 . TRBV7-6 CASSLVGNQPQHF TGTGCCAGCAGCTTAGTTGGCAATCAGCCCCAGCATTTT
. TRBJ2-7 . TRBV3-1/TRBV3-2 CASSLSYEQYF TGTGCCAGCAGCCTCTCCTACGAGCAGTACTTC
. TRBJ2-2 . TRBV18 CASSPWLNTGELFF TGTGCCAGCTCACCGTGGCTAAACACCGGGGAGCTGTTTTTT
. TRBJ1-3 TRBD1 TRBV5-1 CASSLGRQGRYSGNTIYF TGCGCCAGCAGCTTGGGGCGACAGGGGAGGTACTCTGGAAACACCATATATTTT
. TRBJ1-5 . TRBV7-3 CASSPQPGESPNQPQHF TGTGCCAGCAGCCCGCAGCCAGGGGAATCCCCCAATCAGCCCCAGCATTTT
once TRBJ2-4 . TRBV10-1 CASSEGPPAKNIQYF TGCGCCAGCAGTGAGGGTCCACCAGCCAAAAACATTCAGTACTTC
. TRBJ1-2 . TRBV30 CAWGLRGFSGYTF TGTGCCTGGGGCCTTAGGGGTTTCAGTGGCTACACCTTC
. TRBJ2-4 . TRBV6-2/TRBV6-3 CASSSRIKGHLAKNIQYF TGTGCCAGCAGTTCCCGAATTAAGGGCCACCTAGCCAAAAACATTCAGTACTTC
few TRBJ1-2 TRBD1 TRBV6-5 CASRPTGQGSGYTF TGTGCCAGCAGGCCAACGGGACAGGGGAGCGGCTACACCTTC
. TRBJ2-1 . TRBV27 CASSLPRQGGSNEQFF TGTGCCAGCAGTTTACCAAGACAAGGTGGAAGCAATGAGCAGTTCTTC
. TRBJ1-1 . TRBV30 CAWIKTQNTEAFF TGTGCCTGGATTAAAACACAAAACACTGAAGCTTTCTTT
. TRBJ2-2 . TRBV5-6 CASSSPATINTGELFF TGTGCCAGCAGCTCCCCAGCGACCATTAACACCGGGGAGCTGTTTTTT
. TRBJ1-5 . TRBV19 CASYQGGYSNQPQHF TGTGCCAGTTATCAGGGCGGATATAGCAATCAGCCCCAGCATTTT
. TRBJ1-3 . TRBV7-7 CASSSPPRGYSGNTIYF TGTGCCAGCAGCTCACCCCCCAGGGGATACTCTGGAAACACCATATATTTT
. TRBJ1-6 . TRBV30 CAWSPSGSSPLHF TGTGCCTGGAGCCCAAGCGGCTCCTCACCCCTCCACTTT
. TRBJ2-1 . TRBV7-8 CASSLGARLKDEQFF TGTGCCAGCAGCTTAGGGGCTAGACTAAAGGATGAGCAGTTCTTC
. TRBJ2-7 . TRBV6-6 CASSYSVRGAKQYF TGTGCCAGCAGTTACTCAGTGCGTGGGGCGAAGCAGTACTTC
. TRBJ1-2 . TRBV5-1 CASSLAAGESGYTF TGCGCCAGCAGCTTGGCGGCGGGGGAGAGTGGCTACACCTTC
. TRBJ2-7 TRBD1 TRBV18 CASSPGQGTLEQYF TGTGCCAGCTCACCGGGACAGGGGACCCTGGAGCAGTACTTC
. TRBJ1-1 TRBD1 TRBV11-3 CASSLGTGGRTFF TGTGCCAGCAGCTTAGGCACAGGGGGTAGGACTTTCTTT
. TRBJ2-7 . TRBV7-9 CASSLADSTYEQYF TGTGCCAGCAGCTTAGCCGACAGTACCTACGAGCAGTACTTC
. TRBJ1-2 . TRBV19 CASSINVQGGYTF TGTGCCAGTAGTATCAACGTGCAGGGTGGCTACACCTTC
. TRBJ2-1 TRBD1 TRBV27 CASSSPTGSGGYNEQFF TGTGCCAGCAGTTCACCGACAGGGTCAGGGGGTTACAATGAGCAGTTCTTC
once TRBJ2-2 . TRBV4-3 CASSQATSTGELFF TGCGCCAGCAGCCAAGCAACTTCCACCGGGGAGCTGTTTTTT
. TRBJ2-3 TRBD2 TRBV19 CASSKTSGRIWDTQYF TGTGCCAGTAGCAAAACTAGCGGGAGAATCTGGGATACGCAGTATTTT
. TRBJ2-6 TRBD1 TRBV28 CASKPGQGYSGANVLTF TGTGCCAGCAAACCGGGACAGGGGTACTCTGGGGCCAACGTCCTGACTTTC
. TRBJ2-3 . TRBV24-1 CATSDPDSSSTDTQYF TGTGCCACCAGTGATCCAGACAGTTCTAGCACAGATACGCAGTATTTT
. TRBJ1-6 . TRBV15 CATRSGLNSPLHF TGTGCCACCAGATCGGGGTTAAATTCACCCCTCCACTTT
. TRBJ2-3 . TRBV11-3 CASSWGPSTDTQYF TGTGCCAGCAGCTGGGGACCGAGCACAGATACGCAGTATTTT
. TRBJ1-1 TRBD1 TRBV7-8 CASSFRRDRDTEAFF TGTGCCAGCAGCTTCCGCCGGGACAGGGACACTGAAGCTTTCTTT
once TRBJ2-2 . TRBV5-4 CASSLESFKTGELFF TGTGCCAGCAGCTTGGAGAGTTTTAAGACCGGGGAGCTGTTTTTT
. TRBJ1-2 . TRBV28 CASAAPALMSYTF TGTGCCAGCGCGGCCCCTGCTCTTATGAGCTACACCTTC
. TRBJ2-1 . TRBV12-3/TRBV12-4 CASRSLDNQQFF TGTGCCAGCAGGTCCTTAGACAATCAGCAGTTCTTC
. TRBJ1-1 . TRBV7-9 CASSLGYQGAFF TGTGCCAGCAGCTTAGGTTACCAAGGGGCTTTCTTT
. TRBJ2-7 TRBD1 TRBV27 CASSTLTGGYYGSYEQYF TGTGCCAGCAGTACCTTGACAGGGGGCTATTATGGCTCCTACGAGCAGTACTTC
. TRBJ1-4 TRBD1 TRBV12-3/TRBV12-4 CAGAGTENEKLFF TGTGCCGGGGCCGGGACAGAGAATGAAAAACTGTTTTTT
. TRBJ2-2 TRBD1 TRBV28 CASSLAHSGGTGELFF TGTGCCAGCAGTTTGGCACACTCAGGGGGCACCGGGGAGCTGTTTTTT
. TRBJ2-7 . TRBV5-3 CASPIGVYEQYF TGTGCCAGCCCAATCGGGGTCTACGAGCAGTACTTC
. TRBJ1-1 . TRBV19 CASTGDYTEAFF TGTGCCAGTACAGGGGACTACACTGAAGCTTTCTTT